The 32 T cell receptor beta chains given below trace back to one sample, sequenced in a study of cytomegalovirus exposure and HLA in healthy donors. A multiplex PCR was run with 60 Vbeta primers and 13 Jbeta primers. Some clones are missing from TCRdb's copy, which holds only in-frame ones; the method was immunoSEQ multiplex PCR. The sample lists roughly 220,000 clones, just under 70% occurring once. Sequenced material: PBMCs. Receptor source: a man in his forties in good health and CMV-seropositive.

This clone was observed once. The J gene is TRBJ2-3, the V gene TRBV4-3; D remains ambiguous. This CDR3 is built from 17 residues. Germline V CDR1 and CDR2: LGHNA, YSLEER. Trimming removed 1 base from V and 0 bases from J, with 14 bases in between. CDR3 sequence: CASSQVVAGASTDTQYF. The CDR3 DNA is TGCGCCAGCAGCCAAGTGGTCGCAGGTGCTAGCACAGATACGCAGTATTTT.

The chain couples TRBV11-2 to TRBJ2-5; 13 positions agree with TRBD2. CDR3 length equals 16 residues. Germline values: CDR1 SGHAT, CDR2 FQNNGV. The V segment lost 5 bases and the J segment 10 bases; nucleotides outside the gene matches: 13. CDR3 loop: CASSLQTSGGRWDQYF. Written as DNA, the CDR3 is TGTGCCAGCAGCCTTCAGACTAGCGGGGGGAGGTGGGACCAGTACTTC.

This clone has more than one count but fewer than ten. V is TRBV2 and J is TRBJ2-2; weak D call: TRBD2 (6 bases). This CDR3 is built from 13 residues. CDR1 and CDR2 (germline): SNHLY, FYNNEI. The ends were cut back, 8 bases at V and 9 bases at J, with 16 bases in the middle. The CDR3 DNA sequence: TGTGCCAGCCGGGACGGGGGAGATAGGGAGCTGTTTTTT. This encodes CASRDGGDRELFF.

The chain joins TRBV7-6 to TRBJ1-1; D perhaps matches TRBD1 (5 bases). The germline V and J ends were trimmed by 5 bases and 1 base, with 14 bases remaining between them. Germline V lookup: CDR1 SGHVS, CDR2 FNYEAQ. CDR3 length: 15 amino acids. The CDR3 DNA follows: TGTGCCAGCAGCCCAGCCCTCGGGGGGAACACTGAAGCTTTCTTT. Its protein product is CASSPALGGNTEAFF.

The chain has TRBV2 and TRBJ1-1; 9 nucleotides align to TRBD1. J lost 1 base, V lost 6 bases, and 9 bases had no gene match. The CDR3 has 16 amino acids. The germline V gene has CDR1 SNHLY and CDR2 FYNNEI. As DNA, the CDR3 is TGTGCCAGCAGGAAGGACAGGGGATTCCCGAACACTGAAGCTTTCTTT. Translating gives CASRKDRGFPNTEAFF.

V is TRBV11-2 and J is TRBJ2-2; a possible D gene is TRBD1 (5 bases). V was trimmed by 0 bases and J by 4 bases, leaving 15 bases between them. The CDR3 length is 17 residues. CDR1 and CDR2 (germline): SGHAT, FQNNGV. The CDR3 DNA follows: TGTGCCAGCAGCTTAGATAGAACAGGTGGGGTCACCGGGGAGCTGTTTTTT. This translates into CASSLDRTGGVTGELFF.

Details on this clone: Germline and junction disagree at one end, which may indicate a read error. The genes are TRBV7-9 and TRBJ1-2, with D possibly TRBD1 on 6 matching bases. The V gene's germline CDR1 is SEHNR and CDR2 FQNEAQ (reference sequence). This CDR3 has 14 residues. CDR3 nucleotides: TGTTCCAGCAGCTTAGGCAGGGGATTGGATGGCTACACCTTC. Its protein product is CSSSLGRGLDGYTF.

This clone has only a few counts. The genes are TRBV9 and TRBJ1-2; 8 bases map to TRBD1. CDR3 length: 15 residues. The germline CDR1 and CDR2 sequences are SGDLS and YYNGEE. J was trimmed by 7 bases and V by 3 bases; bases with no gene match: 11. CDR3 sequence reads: CASSGQGQGLFGYTF. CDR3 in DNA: TGTGCCAGCAGCGGCCAAGGACAGGGTTTGTTTGGCTACACCTTC.

CDR3 coding DNA: TGTGCCAGCAGCCCTTTCGGGGAGGTCTACGAGCAGTACTTC. Translated, it gives CASSPFGEVYEQYF. The rearrangement joins TRBV9 to TRBJ2-7; TRBD2 might be the D (6 bases). The CDR3 length is 14 residues. From germline, CDR1 is SGDLS and CDR2 YYNGEE. The V and J ends lost 4 bases and 3 bases respectively, with 14 bases between them.

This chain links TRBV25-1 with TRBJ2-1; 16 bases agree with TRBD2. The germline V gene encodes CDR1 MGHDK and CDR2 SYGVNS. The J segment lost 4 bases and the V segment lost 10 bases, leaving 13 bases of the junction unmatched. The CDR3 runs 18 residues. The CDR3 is CATTPGTSGGAGYNEQFF. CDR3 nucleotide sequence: TGTGCCACCACCCCTGGGACTAGCGGGGGGGCGGGGTACAATGAGCAGTTCTTC.

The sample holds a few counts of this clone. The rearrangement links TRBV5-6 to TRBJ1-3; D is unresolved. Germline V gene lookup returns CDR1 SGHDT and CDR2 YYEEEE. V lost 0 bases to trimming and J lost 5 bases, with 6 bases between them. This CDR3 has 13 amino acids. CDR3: CASSLVSRNTIYF. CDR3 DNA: TGTGCCAGCAGCTTGGTTTCCAGAAACACCATATATTTT.

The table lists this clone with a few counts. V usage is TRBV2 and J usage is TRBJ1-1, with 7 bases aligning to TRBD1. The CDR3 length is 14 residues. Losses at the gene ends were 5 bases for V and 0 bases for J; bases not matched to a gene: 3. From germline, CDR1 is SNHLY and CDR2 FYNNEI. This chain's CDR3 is CASSIDRVNTEAFF. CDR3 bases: TGTGCCAGCAGTATAGACAGGGTGAACACTGAAGCTTTCTTT.

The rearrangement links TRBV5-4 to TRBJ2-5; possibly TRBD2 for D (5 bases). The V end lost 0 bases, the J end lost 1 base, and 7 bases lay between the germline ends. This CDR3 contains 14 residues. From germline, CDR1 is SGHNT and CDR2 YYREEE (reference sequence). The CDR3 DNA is TGTGCCAGCAGCTTGGCGGGAACCCAAGAGACCCAGTACTTC. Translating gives CASSLAGTQETQYF.

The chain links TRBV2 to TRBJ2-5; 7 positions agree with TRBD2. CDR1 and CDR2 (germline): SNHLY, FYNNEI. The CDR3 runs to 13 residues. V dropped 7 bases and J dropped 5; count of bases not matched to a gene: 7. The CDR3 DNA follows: TGTGCCAGCACGGGGGAGGGCGGGGAGACCCAGTACTTC. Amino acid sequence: CASTGEGGETQYF.

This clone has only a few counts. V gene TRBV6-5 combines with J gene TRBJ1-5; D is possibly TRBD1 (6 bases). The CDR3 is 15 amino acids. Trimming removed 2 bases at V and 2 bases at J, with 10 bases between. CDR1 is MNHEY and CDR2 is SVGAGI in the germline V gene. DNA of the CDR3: TGTGCCAGCAGTTACCGCGCAGGGGGCAATCAGCCCCAGCATTTT. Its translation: CASSYRAGGNQPQHF.

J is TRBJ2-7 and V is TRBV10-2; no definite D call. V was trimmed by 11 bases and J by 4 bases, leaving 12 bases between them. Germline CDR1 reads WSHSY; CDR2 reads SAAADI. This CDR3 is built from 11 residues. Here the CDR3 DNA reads TGCGCCTCCGAACAAGATTACGAGCAGTACTTC. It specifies CASEQDYEQYF.

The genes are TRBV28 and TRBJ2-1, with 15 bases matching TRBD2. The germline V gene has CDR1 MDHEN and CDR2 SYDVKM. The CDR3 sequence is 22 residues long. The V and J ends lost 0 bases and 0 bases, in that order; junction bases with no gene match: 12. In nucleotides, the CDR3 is TGTGCCAGCAGTTTATGGGAGGGACTAGCGGGGGGCCTAACGAGCTCCTACAATGAGCAGTTCTTC. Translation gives CASSLWEGLAGGLTSSYNEQFF.

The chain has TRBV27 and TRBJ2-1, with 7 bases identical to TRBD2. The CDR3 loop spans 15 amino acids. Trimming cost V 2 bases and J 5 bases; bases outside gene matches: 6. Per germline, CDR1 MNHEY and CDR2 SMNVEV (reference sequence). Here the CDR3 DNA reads TGTGCCAGCAGTTTACGGGCGGGGGTCAACAATGAGCAGTTCTTC. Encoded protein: CASSLRAGVNNEQFF.

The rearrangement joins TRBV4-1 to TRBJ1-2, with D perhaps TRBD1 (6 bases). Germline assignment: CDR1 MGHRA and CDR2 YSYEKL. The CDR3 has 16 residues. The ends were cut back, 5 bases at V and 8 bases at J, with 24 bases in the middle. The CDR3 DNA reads TGCGCCAGCAGCACCCCTCCTCGGGACACAGGTGAAGGCTACACCTTC. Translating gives CASSTPPRDTGEGYTF.

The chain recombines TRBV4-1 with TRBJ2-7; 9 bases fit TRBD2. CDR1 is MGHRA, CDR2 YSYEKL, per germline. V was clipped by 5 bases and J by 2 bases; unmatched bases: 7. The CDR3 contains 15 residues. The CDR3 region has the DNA TGCGCCAGCAGCTCGGGCGGGGGGGCCCCCTACGAGCAGTACTTC. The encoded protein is CASSSGGGAPYEQYF.

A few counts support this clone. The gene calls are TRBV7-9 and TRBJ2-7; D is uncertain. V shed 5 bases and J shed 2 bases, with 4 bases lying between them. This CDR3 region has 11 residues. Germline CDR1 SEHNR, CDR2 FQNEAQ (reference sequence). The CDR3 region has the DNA TGTGCCAGCAGCCCCGCCTACGAGCAGTACTTC. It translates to CASSPAYEQYF.

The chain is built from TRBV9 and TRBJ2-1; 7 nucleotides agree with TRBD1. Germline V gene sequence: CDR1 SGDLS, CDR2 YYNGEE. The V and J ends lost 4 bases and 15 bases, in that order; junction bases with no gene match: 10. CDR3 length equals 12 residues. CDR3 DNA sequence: TGTGCCAGCAGCCCCCCCCGGGACAGCGGGTTCTTC. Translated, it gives CASSPPRDSGFF.

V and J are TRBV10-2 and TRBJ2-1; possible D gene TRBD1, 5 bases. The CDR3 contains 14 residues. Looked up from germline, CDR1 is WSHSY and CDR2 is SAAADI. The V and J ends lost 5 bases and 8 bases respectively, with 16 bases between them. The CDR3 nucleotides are TGCGCCAGCAGTAGTACAGGATTTCTGGATGAGCAGTTCTTC. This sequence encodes CASSSTGFLDEQFF.

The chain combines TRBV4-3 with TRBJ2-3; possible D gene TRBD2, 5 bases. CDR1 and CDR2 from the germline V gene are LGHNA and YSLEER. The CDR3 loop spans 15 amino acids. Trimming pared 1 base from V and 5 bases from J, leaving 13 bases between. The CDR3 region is CASSQGPGSLDTQYF. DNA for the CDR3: TGCGCCAGCAGCCAAGGGCCGGGGAGCTTAGATACGCAGTATTTT.

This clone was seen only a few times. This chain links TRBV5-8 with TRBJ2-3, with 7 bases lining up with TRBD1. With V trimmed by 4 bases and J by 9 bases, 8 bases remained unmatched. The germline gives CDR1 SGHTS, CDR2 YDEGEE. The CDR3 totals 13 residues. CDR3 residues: CASSLFDRETQYF. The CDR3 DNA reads TGTGCCAGCAGCCTATTCGACAGGGAGACGCAGTATTTT.

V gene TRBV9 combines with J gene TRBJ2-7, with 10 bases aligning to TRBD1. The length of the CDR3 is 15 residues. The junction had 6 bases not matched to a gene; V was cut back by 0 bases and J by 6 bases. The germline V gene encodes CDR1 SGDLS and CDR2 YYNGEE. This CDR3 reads CASSVEGGQGSEQYF. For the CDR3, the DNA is TGTGCCAGCAGCGTAGAGGGGGGACAGGGGAGCGAGCAGTACTTC.

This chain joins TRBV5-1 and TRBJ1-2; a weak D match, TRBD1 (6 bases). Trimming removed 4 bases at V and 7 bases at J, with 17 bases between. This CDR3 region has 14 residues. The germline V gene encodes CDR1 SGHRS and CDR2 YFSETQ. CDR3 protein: CASSPLFGGGGYTF. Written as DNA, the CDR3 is TGCGCCAGCAGCCCCCTTTTTGGGGGCGGTGGCTACACCTTC.

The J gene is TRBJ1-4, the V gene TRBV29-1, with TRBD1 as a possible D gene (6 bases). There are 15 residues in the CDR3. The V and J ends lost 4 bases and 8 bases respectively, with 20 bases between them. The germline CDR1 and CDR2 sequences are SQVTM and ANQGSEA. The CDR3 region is CSVGNGGRGNEKLFF. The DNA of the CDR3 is TGCAGCGTTGGCAACGGCGGCAGGGGTAACGAAAAACTGTTTTTT.

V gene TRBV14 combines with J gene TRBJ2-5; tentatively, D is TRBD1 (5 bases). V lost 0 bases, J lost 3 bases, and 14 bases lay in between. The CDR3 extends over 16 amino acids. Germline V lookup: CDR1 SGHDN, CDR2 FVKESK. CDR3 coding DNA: TGTGCCAGCAGCCAAGAAGGTTGGGGCTACGAAGAGACCCAGTACTTC. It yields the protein CASSQEGWGYEETQYF.

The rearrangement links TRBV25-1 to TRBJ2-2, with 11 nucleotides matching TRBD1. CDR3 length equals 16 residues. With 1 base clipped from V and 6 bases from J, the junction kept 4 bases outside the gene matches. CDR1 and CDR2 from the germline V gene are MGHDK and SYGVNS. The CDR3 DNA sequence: TGTGCCAGCAGTGAATGGGGGACAGGGGGTTCCGGGGAGCTGTTTTTT. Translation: CASSEWGTGGSGELFF.

Here the CDR3 DNA reads TGTGCCAGCAGCGCCACAGGGGCTCTTGAAAAACTGTTTTTT. Encoded protein: CASSATGALEKLFF. V is TRBV7-9 and J is TRBJ1-4; 7 nucleotides align to TRBD1. V was clipped by 5 bases and J by 7 bases; unmatched bases: 7. This CDR3 is 14 amino acids long. From germline, CDR1 is SEHNR and CDR2 FQNEAQ (reference sequence).

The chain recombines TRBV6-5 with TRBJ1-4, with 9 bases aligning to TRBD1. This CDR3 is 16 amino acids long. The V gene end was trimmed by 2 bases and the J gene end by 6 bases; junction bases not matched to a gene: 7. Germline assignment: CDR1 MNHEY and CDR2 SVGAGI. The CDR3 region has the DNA TGTGCCAGCAGTTACGGCCCGTGGACAGGGGATGAAAAACTGTTTTTT. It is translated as CASSYGPWTGDEKLFF.